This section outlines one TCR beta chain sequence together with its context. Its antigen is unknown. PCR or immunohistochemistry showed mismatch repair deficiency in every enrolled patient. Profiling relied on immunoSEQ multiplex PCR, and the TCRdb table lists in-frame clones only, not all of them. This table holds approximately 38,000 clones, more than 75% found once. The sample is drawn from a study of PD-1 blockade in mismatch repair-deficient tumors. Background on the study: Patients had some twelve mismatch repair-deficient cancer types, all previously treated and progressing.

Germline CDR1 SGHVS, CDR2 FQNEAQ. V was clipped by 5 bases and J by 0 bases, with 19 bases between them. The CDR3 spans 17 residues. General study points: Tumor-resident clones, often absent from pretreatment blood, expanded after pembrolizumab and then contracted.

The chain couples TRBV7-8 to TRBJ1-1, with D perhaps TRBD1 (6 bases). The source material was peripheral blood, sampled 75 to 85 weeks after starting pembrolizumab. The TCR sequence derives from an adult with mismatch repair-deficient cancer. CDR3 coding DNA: TGTGCCAGCAGCCCAAGGGAGAGGAGGGGGATGAACACTGAAGCTTTCTTT. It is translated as CASSPRERRGMNTEAFF.